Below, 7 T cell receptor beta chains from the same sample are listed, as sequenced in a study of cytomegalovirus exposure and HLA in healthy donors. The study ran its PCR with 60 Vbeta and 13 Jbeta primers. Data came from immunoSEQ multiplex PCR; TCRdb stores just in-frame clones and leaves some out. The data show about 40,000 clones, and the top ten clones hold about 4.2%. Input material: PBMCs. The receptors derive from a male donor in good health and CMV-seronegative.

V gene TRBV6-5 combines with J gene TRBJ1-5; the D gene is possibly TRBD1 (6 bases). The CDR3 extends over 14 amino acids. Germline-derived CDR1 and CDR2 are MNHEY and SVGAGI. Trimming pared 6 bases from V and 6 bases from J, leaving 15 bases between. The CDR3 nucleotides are TGTGCCAGCAGGGGACGGCAGGGGAGTCAGCCCCAGCATTTT. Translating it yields CASRGRQGSQPQHF.

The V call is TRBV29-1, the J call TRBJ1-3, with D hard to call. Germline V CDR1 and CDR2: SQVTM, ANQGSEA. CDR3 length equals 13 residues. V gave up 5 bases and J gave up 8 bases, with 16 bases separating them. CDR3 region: CSVLEDGRDTIYF. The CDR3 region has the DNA TGCAGCGTTCTGGAGGATGGTAGAGACACCATATATTTT.

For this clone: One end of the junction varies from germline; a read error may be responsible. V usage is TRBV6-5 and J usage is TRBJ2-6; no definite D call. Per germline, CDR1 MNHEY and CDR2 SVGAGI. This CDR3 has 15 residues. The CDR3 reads CASTYSRAGANVLTF. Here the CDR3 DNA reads TGTGCCAGCACTTACAGCCGAGCTGGGGCCAACGTCCTGACTTTC.

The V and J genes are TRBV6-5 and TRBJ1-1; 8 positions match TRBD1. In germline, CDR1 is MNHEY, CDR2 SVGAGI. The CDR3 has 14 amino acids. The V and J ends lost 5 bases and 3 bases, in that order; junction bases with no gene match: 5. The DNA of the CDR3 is TGTGCCAGCAGTCAGCAGGGGGCGGACACTGAAGCTTTCTTT. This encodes CASSQQGADTEAFF.

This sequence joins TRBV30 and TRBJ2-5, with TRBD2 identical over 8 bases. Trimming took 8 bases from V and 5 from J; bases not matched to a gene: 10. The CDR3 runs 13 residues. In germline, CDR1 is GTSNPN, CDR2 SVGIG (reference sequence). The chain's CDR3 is CALLGGGPETQYF. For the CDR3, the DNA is TGTGCCCTGCTGGGCGGGGGGCCTGAGACCCAGTACTTC.

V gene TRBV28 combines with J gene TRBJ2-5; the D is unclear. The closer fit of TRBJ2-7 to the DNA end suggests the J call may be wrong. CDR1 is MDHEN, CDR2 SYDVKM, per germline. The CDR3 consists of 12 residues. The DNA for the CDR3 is TGTGCCAGCAAAGAGGAAGCCTACGAGCAGTACTTC. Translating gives CASKEEAYEQYF.

Written as DNA, the CDR3 is TGTGCCAGTAGTGTCACGACAGGGGAGGACGAGCAGTACTTC. Its protein is CASSVTTGEDEQYF. This sequence joins TRBV19 and TRBJ2-7, with 8 bases fitting TRBD1. With V trimmed by 5 bases and J by 5 bases, 8 bases remained unmatched. CDR1 is LNHDA and CDR2 is SQIVND in the germline V gene (reference sequence). The CDR3 has 14 amino acids. The whole variable domain, remainder taken from reference TRBV19 and TRBJ2-7, is DGGITQSPKYLFRKEGQNVTLSCEQNLNHDAMYWYRQDPGQGLRLIYYSQIVNDFQKGDIAEGYSVSREKKESFPLTVTSAQKNPTAFYLCASSVTTGEDEQYFGPGTRLTVT.